This TCR beta chain was identified in a study of T cell responses to AZD1222 COVID-19 vaccine. Whole-study results and caveats: Just six AZD1222 recipients were seropositive at baseline. Researchers report vaccine-associated CD4 TCRs spanning spike, with dominance at 160-218 and 743-854. White British ancestry dominated among donors, who included more females, and clonal diversity was possibly underestimated. Spike-specific TCR breadth and depth both grew after two AZD1222 doses.

Details on this clone: Its target is unknown.

Assay used: immunoSEQ multiplex PCR; TCRdb lists only in-frame clones, some missing. The sample holds fewer than 200,000 clones, 85% to 95% seen once. The V end lost 5 bases, the J end lost 4 bases, and 14 bases lay between the germline ends. This CDR3 has 15 residues. Germline CDR1 SGHTA, CDR2 FQGTGA. The genes are TRBV7-3 and TRBJ2-2; possibly TRBD1 for D (6 bases). The origin of this receptor is an adult in good health. The material was peripheral blood, obtained on day 0 of AZD1222 vaccination. The CDR3 coding sequence is TGTGCCAGCAGCAGGACAGCTTTTCCCACCGGGGAGCTGTTTTTT. Translation gives CASSRTAFPTGELFF. The full variable domain, its missing parts supplied by reference TRBV7-3 and TRBJ2-2, is GAGVSQTPSNKVTEKGKYVELRCDPISGHTALYWYRQSLGQGPEFLIYFQGTGAADDSGLPNDRFFAVRPEGSVSTLKIQRTERGDSAVYLCASSRTAFPTGELFFGEGSRLTVL.